This is a list of T cell receptor beta chains from one sample in a study of shared T cell receptors in the human thymus. TCRdb keeps only in-frame clones here, not all; method: immunoSEQ multiplex PCR. Of more than 300,000 clones listed, 95% are singletons. Sequences were obtained from thymocytes. All receptors come from a human donor. The CDR3 runs from the conserved cysteine through the conserved F or W. Fields, in order: J gene, V gene, CDR3 protein.

TRBJ2-7 TRBV15 CATRAKREWNEQYF
TRBJ2-1 TRBV25-1 CASSPKNASGTLGQFF
TRBJ1-2 TRBV28 CASSPTEGGLNGYTF
TRBJ1-5 TRBV28 CASSLRSGSNQPQHF
TRBJ2-1 TRBV11-3 CASSLGGTRSNNEQFF
TRBJ2-3 TRBV2 CASNSRAPDTQYF
TRBJ2-4 TRBV19 CASNSHRLAGDLSLKGPKNIQYF
TRBJ2-1 TRBV7-3 CASSSPGGGEDEQFF
TRBJ2-7 TRBV5-1 CASSPPGQGCEQYF
TRBJ2-1 TRBV5-1 CASSLGLGASGFNNEQFF